This entry features one T cell receptor (beta chain) sequence. Only in-frame clones appear in the TCRdb table, and some are missing; sequencing was by immunoSEQ multiplex PCR. The sample records approximately 74,000 clones, approximately 92% being singletons. This sample stems from a study of T cell changes during pregnancy in multiple sclerosis. CDR1 MRHNA and CDR2 SNTAGT come from the germline V gene. Trimming cost V 3 bases and J 5 bases, with 10 bases left between them. CDR3 size: 14 residues. This specimen was peripheral blood, taken before pregnancy. The rearrangement uses TRBV6-4 and TRBJ2-2, with a weak D call TRBD1 (6 bases). This clonotype originated in a female donor with multiple sclerosis, enrolled in a pregnancy study. The CDR3 loop is CASSEQGRTGELFF. The CDR3 bases are TGTGCCAGCAGTGAACAGGGACGGACCGGGGAGCTGTTTTTT.